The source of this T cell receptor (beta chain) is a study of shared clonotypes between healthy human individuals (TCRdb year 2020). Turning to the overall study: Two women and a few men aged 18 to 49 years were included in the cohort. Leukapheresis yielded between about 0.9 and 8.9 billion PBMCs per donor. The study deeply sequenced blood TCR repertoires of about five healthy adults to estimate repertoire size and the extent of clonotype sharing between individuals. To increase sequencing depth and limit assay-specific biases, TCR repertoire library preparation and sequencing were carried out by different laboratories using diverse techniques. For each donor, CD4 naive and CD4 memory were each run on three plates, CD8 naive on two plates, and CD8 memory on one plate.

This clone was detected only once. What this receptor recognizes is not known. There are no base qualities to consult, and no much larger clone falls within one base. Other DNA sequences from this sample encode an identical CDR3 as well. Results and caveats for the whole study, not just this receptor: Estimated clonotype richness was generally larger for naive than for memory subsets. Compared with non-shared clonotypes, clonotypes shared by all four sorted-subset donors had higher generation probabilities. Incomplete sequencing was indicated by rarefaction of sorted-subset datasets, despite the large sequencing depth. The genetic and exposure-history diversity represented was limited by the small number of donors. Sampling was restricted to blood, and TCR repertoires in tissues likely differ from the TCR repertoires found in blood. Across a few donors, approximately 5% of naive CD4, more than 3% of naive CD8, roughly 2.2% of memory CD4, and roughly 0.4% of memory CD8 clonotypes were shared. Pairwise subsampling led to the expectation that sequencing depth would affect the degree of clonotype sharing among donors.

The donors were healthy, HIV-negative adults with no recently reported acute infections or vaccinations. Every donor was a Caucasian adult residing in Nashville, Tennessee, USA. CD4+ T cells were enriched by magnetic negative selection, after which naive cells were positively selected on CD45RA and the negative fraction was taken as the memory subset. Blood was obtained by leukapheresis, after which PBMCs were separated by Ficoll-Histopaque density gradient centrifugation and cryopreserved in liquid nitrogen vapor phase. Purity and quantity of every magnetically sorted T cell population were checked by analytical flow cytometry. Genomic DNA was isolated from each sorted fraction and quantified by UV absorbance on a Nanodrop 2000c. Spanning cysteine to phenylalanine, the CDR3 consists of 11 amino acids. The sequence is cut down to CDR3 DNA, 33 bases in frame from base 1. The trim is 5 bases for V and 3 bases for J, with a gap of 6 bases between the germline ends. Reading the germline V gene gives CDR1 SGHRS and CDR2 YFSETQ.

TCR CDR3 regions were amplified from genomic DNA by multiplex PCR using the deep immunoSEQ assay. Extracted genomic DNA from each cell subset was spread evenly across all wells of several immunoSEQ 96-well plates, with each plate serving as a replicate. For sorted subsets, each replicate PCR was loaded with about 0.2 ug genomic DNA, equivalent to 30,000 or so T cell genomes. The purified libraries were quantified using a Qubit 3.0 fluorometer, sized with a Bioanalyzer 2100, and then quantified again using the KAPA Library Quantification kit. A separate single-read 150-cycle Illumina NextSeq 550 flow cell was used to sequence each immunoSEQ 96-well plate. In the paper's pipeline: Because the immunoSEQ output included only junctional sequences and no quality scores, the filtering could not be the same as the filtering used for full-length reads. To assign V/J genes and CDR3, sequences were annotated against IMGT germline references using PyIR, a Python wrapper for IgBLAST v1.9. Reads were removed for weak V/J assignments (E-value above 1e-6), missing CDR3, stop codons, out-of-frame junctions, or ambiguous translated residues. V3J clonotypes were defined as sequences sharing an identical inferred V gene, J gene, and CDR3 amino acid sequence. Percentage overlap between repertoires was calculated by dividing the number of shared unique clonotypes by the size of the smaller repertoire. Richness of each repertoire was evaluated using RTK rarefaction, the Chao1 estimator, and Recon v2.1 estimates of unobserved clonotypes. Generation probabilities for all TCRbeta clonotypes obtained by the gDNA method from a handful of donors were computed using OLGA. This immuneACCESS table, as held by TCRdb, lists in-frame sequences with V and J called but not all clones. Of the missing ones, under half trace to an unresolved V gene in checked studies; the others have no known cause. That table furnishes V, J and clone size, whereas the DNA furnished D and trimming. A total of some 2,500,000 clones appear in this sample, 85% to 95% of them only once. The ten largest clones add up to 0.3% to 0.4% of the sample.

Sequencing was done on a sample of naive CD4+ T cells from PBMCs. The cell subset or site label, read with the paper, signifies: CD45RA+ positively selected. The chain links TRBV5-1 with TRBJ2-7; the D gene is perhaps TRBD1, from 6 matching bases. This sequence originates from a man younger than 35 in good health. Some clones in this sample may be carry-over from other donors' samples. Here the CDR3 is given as CASRGGYEQYF. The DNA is TGCGCCAGCAGAGGGGGCTACGAGCAGTACTTC.